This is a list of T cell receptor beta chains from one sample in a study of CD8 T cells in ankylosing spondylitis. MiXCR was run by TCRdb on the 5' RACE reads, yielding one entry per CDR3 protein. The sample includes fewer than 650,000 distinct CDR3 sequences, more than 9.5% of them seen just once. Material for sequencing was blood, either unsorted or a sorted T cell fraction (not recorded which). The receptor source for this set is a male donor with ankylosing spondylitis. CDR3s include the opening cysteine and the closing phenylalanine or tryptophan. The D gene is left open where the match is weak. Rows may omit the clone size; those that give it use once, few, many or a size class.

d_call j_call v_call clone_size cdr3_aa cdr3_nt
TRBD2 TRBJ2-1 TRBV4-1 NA CASSQKRTSGSVNEQFF TGCGCCAGCAGCCAGAAAAGGACTAGCGGGAGTGTCAATGAGCAGTTCTTC
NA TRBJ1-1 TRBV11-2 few CASSLHSIGTEAFF TGTGCCAGCAGCTTACATAGTATTGGTACTGAAGCTTTCTTT
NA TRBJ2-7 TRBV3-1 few CASSHERGTYEQYF TGTGCCAGCAGCCATGAAAGGGGCACTTACGAGCAGTACTTC
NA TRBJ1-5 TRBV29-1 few CSVGEGDQPQHF TGCAGCGTGGGGGAGGGGGATCAGCCCCAGCATTTT
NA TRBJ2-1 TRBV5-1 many CASSFGGDNEQFF TGCGCCAGCAGCTTTGGGGGCGACAATGAGCAGTTCTTC
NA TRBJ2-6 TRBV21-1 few CASSSRDRAGANVLTF TGTGCCAGCAGCAGCCGGGACAGGGCTGGGGCCAACGTCCTGACTTTC
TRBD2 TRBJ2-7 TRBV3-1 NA CASSPRTRGLAWYEQYF TGTGCCAGCAGCCCGAGGACGAGGGGACTAGCGTGGTACGAGCAGTACTTC
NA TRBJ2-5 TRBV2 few CASSEIQIQETQYF TGTGCCAGCAGTGAAATTCAGATCCAAGAGACCCAGTACTTC
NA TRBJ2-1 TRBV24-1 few CATGRDNEQFF TGTGCCACCGGCCGTGACAATGAGCAGTTCTTC
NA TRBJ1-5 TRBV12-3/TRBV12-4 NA CASSLSVSTQPQHF TGTGCCAGCAGTTTATCGGTAAGCACTCAGCCCCAGCATTTT
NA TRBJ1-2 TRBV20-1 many CSASRDVGYTF TGCAGTGCTAGTAGAGATGTGGGCTACACCTTC
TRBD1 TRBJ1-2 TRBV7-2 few CASSLIGGTGGTYGYTF TGTGCCAGCAGCTTAATCGGCGGGACAGGGGGGACCTATGGCTACACCTTC
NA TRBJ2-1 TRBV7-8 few CASRDPRGRYEQFF TGTGCCAGCAGGGACCCCAGGGGCCGCTATGAGCAGTTCTTC
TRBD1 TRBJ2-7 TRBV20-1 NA CSARDSSYEQYF TGCAGTGCCCGGGACAGCTCCTACGAGCAGTACTTC
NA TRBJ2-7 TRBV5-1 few CASSLGDTHEQYF TGCGCCAGCAGCTTGGGGGACACCCACGAGCAGTACTTC
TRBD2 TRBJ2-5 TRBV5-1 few CATQLSGGEETQYF TGCGCCACCCAACTTAGCGGGGGAGAAGAGACCCAGTACTTC
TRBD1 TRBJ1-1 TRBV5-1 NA CASSAGQGIWNTEAFF TGCGCCAGCAGCGCCGGACAGGGGATATGGAACACTGAAGCTTTCTTT
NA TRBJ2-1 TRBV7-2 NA CASSLATLYNEQFF TGTGCCAGCAGCTTAGCGACACTCTACAATGAGCAGTTCTTC
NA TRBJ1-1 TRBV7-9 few CASSRDAAGYTEAFF TGTGCCAGCAGCAGGGACGCGGCTGGGTACACTGAAGCTTTCTTT
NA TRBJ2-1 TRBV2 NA CASNYVGGGQFF TGTGCCAGCAACTACGTGGGGGGAGGGCAGTTCTTC
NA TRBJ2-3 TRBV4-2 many CASSQETGGKPDTQYF TGTGCCAGCAGCCAAGAGACGGGCGGGAAACCAGATACGCAGTATTTT
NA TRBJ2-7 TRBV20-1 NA CSAWAGRKSYEQYF TGCAGTGCCTGGGCTGGGAGGAAGTCCTACGAGCAGTACTTC
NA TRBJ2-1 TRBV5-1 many CASSLGGPSSYNEQFF TGCGCCAGCAGCTTAGGGGGACCCAGCTCCTACAATGAGCAGTTCTTC
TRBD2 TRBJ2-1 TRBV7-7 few CASSPWGGKSSYNEQFF TGTGCCAGCAGCCCATGGGGGGGGAAGAGCTCCTACAATGAGCAGTTCTTC
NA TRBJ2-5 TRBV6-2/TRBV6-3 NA CASSYRGIQETQYF TGTGCCAGCAGTTACAGGGGGATCCAAGAGACCCAGTACTTC
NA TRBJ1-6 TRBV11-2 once CASSPRGAGSPLHF TGTGCCAGCAGCCCCCGAGGGGCCGGTTCACCCCTCCACTTT
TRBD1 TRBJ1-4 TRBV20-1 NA CSARPSRQGATNEKLFF TGCAGTGCTCGCCCGTCCAGGCAGGGGGCAACTAATGAAAAACTGTTTTTT
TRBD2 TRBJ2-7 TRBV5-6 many CASSRRTPGRQQYF TGTGCCAGCAGTCGGCGGACTCCCGGGAGGCAGCAGTACTTC
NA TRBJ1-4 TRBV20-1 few CSAHQAAATNEKLFF TGCAGTGCTCACCAGGCCGCTGCAACTAATGAAAAACTGTTTTTT
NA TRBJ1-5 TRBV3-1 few CASSQGWEQPQHF TGTGCCAGCAGCCAGGGGTGGGAGCAGCCCCAGCATTTT
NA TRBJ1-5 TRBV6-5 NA CASSYLRDSYSNQPQHF TGTGCCAGCAGTTATCTCCGGGATAGCTATAGCAATCAGCCCCAGCATTTT
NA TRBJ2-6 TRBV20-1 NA CSARQYTSGANVLTF TGCAGTGCTAGACAATACACCTCTGGGGCCAACGTCCTGACTTTC
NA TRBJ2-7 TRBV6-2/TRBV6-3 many CASRPKGPLLEQYF TGTGCCAGCCGACCGAAGGGACCGCTTCTCGAGCAGTACTTC
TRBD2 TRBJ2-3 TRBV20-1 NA CSAFISGGHTDTQYF TGCAGTGCTTTTATTAGCGGGGGGCACACAGATACGCAGTATTTT
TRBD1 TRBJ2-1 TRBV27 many CASSSNLPGGEQFF TGTGCCAGCAGTTCTAACCTACCAGGGGGTGAGCAGTTCTTC
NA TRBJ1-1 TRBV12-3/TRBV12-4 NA CASSFSGQTEAFF TGTGCCAGCAGTTTTAGCGGACAGACTGAAGCTTTCTTT
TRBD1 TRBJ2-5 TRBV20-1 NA CSARDSSGGGETQYF TGCAGTGCTAGAGATTCATCAGGGGGCGGAGAGACCCAGTACTTC
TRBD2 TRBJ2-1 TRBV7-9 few CASSTAGGEQFF TGTGCCAGCAGCACAGCGGGAGGTGAGCAGTTCTTC
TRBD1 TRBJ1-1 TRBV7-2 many CASSLEGGDTEAFF TGTGCCAGCAGCTTAGAAGGGGGCGACACTGAAGCTTTCTTT
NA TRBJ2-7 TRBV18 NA CASSAPGWPYEQYF TGTGCCAGCTCCGCTCCGGGTTGGCCCTACGAGCAGTACTTC
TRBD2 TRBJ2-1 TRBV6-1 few CASRALAGIGNEQFF TGTGCCAGCAGGGCACTAGCGGGAATCGGCAATGAGCAGTTCTTC
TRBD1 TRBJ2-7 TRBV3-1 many CASSLSDRGLYEQYF TGTGCCAGCAGCCTCTCGGACAGGGGGCTCTACGAGCAGTACTTC
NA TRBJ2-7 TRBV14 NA CASSQGVRQYF TGTGCCAGCAGCCAGGGGGTTCGGCAGTACTTC